Only a few counts were recorded for the clone carrying this T cell receptor beta chain. Its antigen is currently unknown. Whole-study results and caveats: Tumor-infiltrating Treg TCR alpha and beta sequences overlapped most with tumor naive CD4+ T cells, then blood naive.

J was trimmed by 6 bases and V by 5 bases; bases with no gene match: 9. Per germline, CDR1 SGHTA and CDR2 FQGNSA. The CDR3 loop spans 14 amino acids. The memory fraction was CD4+CD45RO+CD25- cells. Semi-nested PCR with Nested Universal Primer A followed constant-region reverse priming of full-length variable regions. Via MiXCR, TCRdb re-called the 5' RACE reads, giving one row per CDR3 protein. The sample has around 50,000 distinct CDR3 sequences; more than 25% are singletons. The chain joins TRBV7-2 to TRBJ1-2, with TRBD1 matching over 7 bases. This sequence originates from a female donor with breast cancer. The sample was tumor-infiltrating memory CD4+ T cells sorted from the breast tumor. Sample subset: memory CD4+ T cells, CD4+CD45RO+CD25-. The CDR3 nucleotides read TGTGCCAGCAGCCGGGGACAGAGCCTGGATGGCTACACCTTC. Its translation: CASSRGQSLDGYTF.